This T cell receptor beta chain was retrieved from a study of cytotoxic CD8 clonotypes in ibrutinib-treated CLL. TCRdb's copy holds only in-frame clones and misses some; the assay was immunoSEQ multiplex PCR. The sample yields more than 200,000 clones, 60% to 75% seen once. The CDR3 is 14 amino acids. Germline assignment: CDR1 SGHDN and CDR2 FVKESK. Trimming took 1 base from V and 9 from J, leaving 16 bases between them. Findings and caveats of the study: Patients had baseline clonality above age-matched healthy donors, and this clonality moved with circulating CD8+ T-cell counts. Before falling back toward baseline at progression, clonality had risen at the time of ibrutinib response. Sampling times (in sustained-remission versus progressing patients) were not the same.

This clone has just a few counts. Its cognate antigen is unknown. The chain employs TRBV14 and TRBJ2-7; D is possibly TRBD2 (6 bases). The sample was PBMCs, taken after 24 months of ibrutinib treatment. The sequence was obtained from a human donor with chronic lymphocytic leukemia. The CDR3 region has the DNA TGTGCCAGCAGCCAAGGTTACGGCAGGGAGGTGCAGTACTTC. It specifies CASSQGYGREVQYF.